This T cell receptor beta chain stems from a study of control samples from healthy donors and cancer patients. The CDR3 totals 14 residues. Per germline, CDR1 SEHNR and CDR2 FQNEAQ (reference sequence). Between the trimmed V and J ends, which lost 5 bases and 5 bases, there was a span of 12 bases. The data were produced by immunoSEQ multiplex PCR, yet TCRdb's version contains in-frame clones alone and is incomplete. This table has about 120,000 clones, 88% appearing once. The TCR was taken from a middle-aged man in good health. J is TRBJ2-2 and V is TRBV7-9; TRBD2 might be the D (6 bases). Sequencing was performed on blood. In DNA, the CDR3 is TGTGCCAGCAGCCGGGACTCTCCTACCGGGGAGCTGTTTTTT. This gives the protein CASSRDSPTGELFF.